This TCR beta chain was identified during a study of T cells in Graves' hyperthyroidism and ophthalmopathy. Remarks on this clonotype: Its antigen is still unknown.

Patients with uncontrolled infections, other autoimmune diseases, pregnancy or lactation were excluded. Study-level findings and limits: Peripheral blood also featured most of the thyroid clonotypes expanded above 0.001.

The CDR3 regions of TCR beta were amplified from RNA transcripts. The HTBI primer set was used in a first-round RT-PCR of the TCR CDR3. TCRdb reanalysed the multiplex PCR reads using MiXCR and keeps one entry per CDR3 protein. The repertoire has approximately 430,000 distinct CDR3 sequences, roughly 14% of them found once; the top ten carry roughly an eighth. This CDR3 region has 11 residues. Looked up from germline, CDR1 is SQVTM and CDR2 is ANQGSEA. Trimming took 3 bases from V and 12 from J, leaving 12 bases between them. The TCR sequence derives from a woman aged 18-35 years with Graves' hyperthyroidism. This chain joins TRBV29-1 and TRBJ2-1; D remains ambiguous. The sequencing input was blood. The CDR3: CSVEDSGVQFF. The CDR3 DNA follows: TGCAGCGTTGAGGATTCAGGAGTGCAGTTCTTC.